This section outlines one T cell receptor (beta chain) sequence together with its context. This sample was included in a study of CD8+ T cells in alopecia areata. V was trimmed by 2 bases and J by 6 bases, leaving 11 bases between them. Per germline, CDR1 MGHDK and CDR2 SYGVNS. The CDR3 length is 14 residues. RNA was extracted and reverse transcribed into cDNA as the sequencing template. The data were produced by immunoSEQ multiplex PCR, yet TCRdb's version contains in-frame clones alone and is incomplete. The table has about 220,000 clones, more than 45% seen once. This sample's treatment: oral pan-JAK inhibitor, 5-10 mg twice daily.

The rearrangement joins TRBV25-1 to TRBJ1-5; D is undetermined. The specimen comprised CD4+ T cells sorted from blood, sampled at week 4, from a patient treated with tofacitinib. The TCR sequence derives from a human donor with alopecia areata. The CDR3 DNA reads TGTGCCAGCAGTGAACGGGTAACGGCTCAGCCCCAGCATTTT. Its translation is CASSERVTAQPQHF.